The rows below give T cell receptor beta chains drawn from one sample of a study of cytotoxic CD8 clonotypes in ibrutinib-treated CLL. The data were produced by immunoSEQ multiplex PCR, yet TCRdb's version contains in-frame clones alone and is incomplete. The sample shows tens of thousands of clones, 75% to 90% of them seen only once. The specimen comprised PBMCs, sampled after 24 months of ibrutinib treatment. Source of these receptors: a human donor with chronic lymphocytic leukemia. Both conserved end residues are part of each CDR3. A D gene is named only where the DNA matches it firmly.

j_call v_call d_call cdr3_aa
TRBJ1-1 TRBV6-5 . CASSLQGRVTEAFF
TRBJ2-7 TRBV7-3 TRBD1 CASSPTGGVTYEQYF
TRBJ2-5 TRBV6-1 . CASSDLHKGQETQYF
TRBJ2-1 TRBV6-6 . CASSSWAVKVNNEQFF
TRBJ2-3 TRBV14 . CASSQGRHTDTQYF
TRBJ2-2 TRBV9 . CASSVGHGGGNTGELFF
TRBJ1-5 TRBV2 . CASSEDSGQPQHF
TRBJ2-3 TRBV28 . CASRTSGYTDTQYF
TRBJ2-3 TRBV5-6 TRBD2 CASSLGAGGTDTQYF
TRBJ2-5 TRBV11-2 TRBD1 CASSSRGTGRLRTQYF
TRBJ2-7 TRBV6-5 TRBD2 CASRGLAGDEQYF
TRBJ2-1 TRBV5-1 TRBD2 CASSLLLGLGSYNEQFF
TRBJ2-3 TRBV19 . CASSIRVRRTDTQYF
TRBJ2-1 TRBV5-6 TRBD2 CASSPLAGGYYNEQFF
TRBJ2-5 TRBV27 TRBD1 CASSLERGLRETQYF
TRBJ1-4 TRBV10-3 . CAISDAGEGGKLFF
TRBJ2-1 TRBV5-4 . CASSLNGLLQFF
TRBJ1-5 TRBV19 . CASRAGDQPQHF
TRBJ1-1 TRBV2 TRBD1 CASSRQGMNTEAFF
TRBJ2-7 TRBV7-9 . CASSLGRTYEQYF
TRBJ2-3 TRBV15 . CATTRSYTDTQYF
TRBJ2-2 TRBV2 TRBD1 CASSDRDRRPGELFF
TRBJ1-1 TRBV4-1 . CASSHQGNTEAFF
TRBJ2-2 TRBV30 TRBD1 CAWSNNNRGRFTGELFF
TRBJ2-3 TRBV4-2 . CASSYGTPPSTDTQYF
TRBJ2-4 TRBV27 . CASSPGAFNIQYF
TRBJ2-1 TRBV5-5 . CASSLASSEGEQFF
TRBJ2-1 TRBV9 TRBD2 CASSGLGSGRYAEQFF
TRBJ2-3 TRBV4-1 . CASSLGPGRHHTQYF
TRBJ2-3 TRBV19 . CASSPRQGDTDTQYF
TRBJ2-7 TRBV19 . CASSIDLPGVYSYEQYF
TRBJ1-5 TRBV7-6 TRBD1 CASSLAQGGNQPQHF
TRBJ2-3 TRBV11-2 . CASSLVLADTQYF
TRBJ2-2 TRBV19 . CASSIDLGGELFF
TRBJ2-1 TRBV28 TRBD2 CASALGGLAPNEQFF
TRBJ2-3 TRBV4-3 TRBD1 CASDTPGQGTDTQYF
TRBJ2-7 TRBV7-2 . CASSLELFGEQYF
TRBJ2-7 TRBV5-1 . CASSPESGRRISLAATYEQYF
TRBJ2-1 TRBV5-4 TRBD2 CASSLPLAGGSGEQFF
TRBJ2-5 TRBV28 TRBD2 CASSLSTSGQETQYF
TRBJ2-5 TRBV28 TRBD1 CASSFGQGQTQYF
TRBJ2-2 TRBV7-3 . CASRRDWSDGELFF
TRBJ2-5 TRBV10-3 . CAISEPPTVETQYF
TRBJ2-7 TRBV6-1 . CASSEMKGPYEQYF
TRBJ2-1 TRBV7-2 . CASSLAGVWANEQFF
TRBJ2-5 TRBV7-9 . CASSLALQGRETQYF
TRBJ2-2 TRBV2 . CASSLTSFTGELFF
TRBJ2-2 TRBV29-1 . CSGRSLNTGELFF
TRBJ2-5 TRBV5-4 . CASSLRETQYF
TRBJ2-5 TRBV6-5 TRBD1 CASSTTGGSETQYF
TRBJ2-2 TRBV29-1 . CSVRGRYTGELFF
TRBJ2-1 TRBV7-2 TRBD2 CASSLQFLGGSSYNEQFF
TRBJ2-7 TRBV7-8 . CASSFYGGVSYEQYF